The T cell receptor (beta chain) under discussion was sequenced for a study of metastatic and nonmetastatic thyroid tumors. About the study: Malignant and benign thyroid patients had repertoires compared in peripheral blood and tumor or nodule tissue.

Turning to this clone: Antigen unknown.

Original processing methods: Clinicopathological groups differed in CDR3, with these differences serving to build a distant-metastasis classifier for papillary thyroid cancer. Through MiXCR, TCRdb re-clonotyped the PCR reads. Clone size and V and J calls follow TCRdb, not the original study. Among about 38,000 clones listed, around 30% were seen once. Study-level points and caveats: In blood and tumor, TCR beta diversity was reportedly significantly higher in malignant thyroid tumors than in benign nodules.

The V gene's germline CDR1 is SGHRS and CDR2 YFSETQ. Trimming removed 4 bases from V and 6 bases from J; junction bases left unmatched: 12. This CDR3 has 17 residues. Prior to thyroid surgery, none of the patients had received any treatment. Sequenced: blood. V gene TRBV5-1 combines with J gene TRBJ2-3, with 12 bases aligning to TRBD1. The clonotype was recovered from a male donor with papillary thyroid cancer or a benign thyroid nodule (not recorded which). Some clones in this sample may be carry-over from other donors' samples. DNA of the CDR3: TGCGCCAGCAGCGGGTTCAGGGGACAGGGGGCGGAGGATACGCAGTATTTT. Its protein is CASSGFRGQGAEDTQYF.